The sequence of this T cell receptor beta chain was determined in a study of T-cell memory formation after mild COVID-19. TCRdb reprocessed the 5' RACE reads via MiXCR and lists one record per CDR3 protein. The profile shows about 560,000 distinct CDR3 sequences, roughly 18% of them singletons. The CDR3 covers 15 residues. The J segment lost 5 bases and the V segment lost 4 bases, leaving 10 bases of the junction unmatched. CDR1 is SGHRS and CDR2 is YFSETQ in the germline V gene. Material for sequencing was PBMCs or a T cell subset sorted from them (not recorded which). This chain joins TRBV5-1 and TRBJ2-5; 8 bases line up with TRBD2. The source is an adult woman who had mild COVID-19 (a few samples of this study predate the infection). Cell type and time point are not known. CDR3 sequence reads: CASSPLADSGETQYF. The CDR3 DNA reads as TGCGCCAGCAGCCCACTAGCGGACTCTGGCGAGACCCAGTACTTC. Full variable domain (outside the CDR3, taken from reference TRBV5-1 and TRBJ2-5): KAGVTQTPRYLIKTRGQQVTLSCSPISGHRSVSWYQQTPGQGLQFLFEYFSETQRNKGNFPGRFSGRQFSNSRSEMNVSTLELGDSALYLCASSPLADSGETQYFGPGTRLLVL.